The 30 T cell receptor beta chains below all came from one sample that was sequenced in a study of T cell responses to AZD1222 COVID-19 vaccine. The repertoire was sequenced with immunoSEQ multiplex PCR; TCRdb's copy has only in-frame clones and lacks some. The repertoire consists of tens of thousands of clones, with approximately 83% occurring once and the leading ten covering about 10%. Sequenced here: peripheral blood, sampled 28 days after the second AZD1222 dose. The source is an adult who received the AZD1222 COVID-19 vaccine.

This clone was observed once. The chain uses TRBV10-2 and TRBJ1-1; D is unclear. The CDR3 covers 15 residues. Germline V gene lookup returns CDR1 WSHSY and CDR2 SAAADI. The V end lost 6 bases, the J end lost 2 bases, and 16 bases lay between the germline ends. The CDR3 nucleotides read TGCGCCAGCAGGTTATCAAGAGAGGGTAACACTGAAGCTTTCTTT. Translating it yields CASRLSREGNTEAFF.

This clone was counted a few times. The chain uses TRBV7-8 and TRBJ1-1; TRBD1 is a possible D gene (6 bases). V dropped 5 bases and J dropped 0 bases, with 13 bases sitting between them. This CDR3 spans 15 amino acids. From germline, CDR1 is SGHVS and CDR2 FQNEAQ. CDR3 region: CASSRHREVNTEAFF. CDR3 nucleotide sequence: TGTGCCAGCAGCCGACACAGGGAGGTGAACACTGAAGCTTTCTTT.

J is TRBJ2-2 and V is TRBV19; 10 bases are shared with TRBD1. This CDR3 is built from 15 residues. Germline V CDR1 and CDR2: LNHDA, SQIVND (reference sequence). V lost 7 bases and J lost 4; bases outside the gene matches: 6. CDR3 nucleotides: TGTGCCAGTACACCTCGGACAGGGGGCACCGGGGAGCTGTTTTTT. This gives the protein CASTPRTGGTGELFF.

The rearrangement joins TRBV9 to TRBJ2-3; TRBD2 matches 11 bases. Trimming cost V 1 base and J 2 bases; bases outside gene matches: 6. Germline V lookup: CDR1 SGDLS, CDR2 YYNGEE. The CDR3 length is 17 residues. The CDR3 region is CASSVKGGLAVTDTQYF. The CDR3 DNA follows: TGTGCCAGCAGCGTAAAAGGGGGACTAGCGGTCACAGATACGCAGTATTTT. The entire variable domain, with the rest obtained from reference TRBV9 and TRBJ2-3, is as follows: DSGVTQTPKHLITATGQRVTLRCSPRSGDLSVYWYQQSLDQGLQFLIQYYNGEERAKGNILERFSAQQFPDLHSELNLSSLELGDSALYFCASSVKGGLAVTDTQYFGPGTRLTVL.

V usage is TRBV15 and J usage is TRBJ1-4; D call uncertain. CDR3 size: 15 residues. Germline V CDR1 and CDR2: LNHNV, YYDKDF (reference sequence). V lost 1 base and J 7 bases, leaving 13 bases between the germline ends. The CDR3: CATSRGGGGFEKLFF. DNA of the CDR3: TGTGCCACCAGCAGAGGGGGAGGAGGGTTTGAAAAACTGTTTTTT.

The V call is TRBV11-3, the J call TRBJ1-1, with D hard to call. The CDR3 runs to 14 residues. Trimming cost V 2 bases and J 9 bases, with 16 bases left between them. Germline CDR1 SGHNT, CDR2 YENEEA. This chain's CDR3 is CASSLQGLGQKAFF. The DNA of the CDR3 is TGTGCCAGCAGCTTACAAGGGCTCGGGCAAAAAGCTTTCTTT.

The genes are TRBV3-1 (or the pseudogene TRBV3-2) and TRBJ2-3, with 8 bases that match TRBD1. Germline CDR1 is LGHDT and CDR2 is YNNKEL (reference sequence). V shed 1 base, J shed 4 bases, and the junction held 4 bases outside the gene matches. The CDR3 sequence is 15 residues long. The CDR3 loop reads CASSQAPGGADTQYF. The CDR3 DNA sequence: TGTGCCAGCAGCCAAGCCCCAGGGGGCGCAGATACGCAGTATTTT.

This clone was counted once. V is TRBV6-5 and J is TRBJ1-6, with 9 bases lining up with TRBD1. This CDR3 is built from 15 residues. Germline-derived CDR1 and CDR2 are MNHEY and SVGAGI. V shed 6 bases and J 4 bases; nucleotides not matched to a gene: 4. The CDR3 DNA reads as TGTGCCAGCAGCCGCGGGACAGGGTATAATTCACCCCTCCACTTT. Translation: CASSRGTGYNSPLHF.

This chain links TRBV4-1 with TRBJ1-1, with unresolved D. V shed 4 bases and J shed 2 bases, with 17 bases lying between them. The CDR3 runs 16 residues. From germline, CDR1 is MGHRA and CDR2 YSYEKL. The CDR3 is CASSLGVGSVNTEAFF. CDR3 nucleotide sequence: TGCGCCAGCAGCCTTGGGGTCGGCTCGGTCAACACTGAAGCTTTCTTT.

This chain uses TRBV2 with TRBJ1-2; no reliable D call. The V end was cut by 1 base, the J end by 7 bases, with 7 bases between. CDR1 is SNHLY and CDR2 is FYNNEI in the germline V gene. The CDR3 contains 12 residues. CDR3 region: CASSEVSRGYTF. The CDR3 DNA follows: TGTGCCAGCAGTGAAGTATCGCGTGGCTACACCTTC.

The chain uses TRBV29-1 and TRBJ2-1; D assignment may be TRBD1 or TRBD2 (6 bases each). Germline CDR1 is SQVTM and CDR2 is ANQGSEA. This CDR3 has 13 residues. Trimming stripped 6 bases from V and 5 bases from J, with 14 bases between. The CDR3 is CSVAGGADNEQFF. CDR3 coding DNA: TGCAGCGTGGCCGGGGGCGCCGACAATGAGCAGTTCTTC.

The CDR3 here is CASSPGTLNTEAFF. In DNA form, the CDR3 reads TGTGCCAGCTCACCAGGGACGTTGAACACTGAAGCTTTCTTT. The V gene is TRBV18, the J gene TRBJ1-1, with D possibly being TRBD1 (5 bases). Germline CDR1 is KGHSH and CDR2 is LQKENI. The length of the CDR3 is 14 residues. V dropped 2 bases and J dropped 0 bases, with 7 bases sitting between them.

V usage is TRBV3-1 (or the pseudogene TRBV3-2) and J usage is TRBJ2-1; TRBD2 agrees at 13 bases. The ends lost 6 bases at V and 10 bases at J; junction bases unmatched: 12. CDR1 and CDR2 (germline): LGHDT, YNNKEL (reference sequence). This CDR3 contains 16 residues. For the CDR3, the DNA is TGTGCCAGCAGTGCCACTAGCGGGGGGGGGCGTAAGGAGCAGTTCTTC. Encoded protein: CASSATSGGGRKEQFF.

The chain has TRBV30 and TRBJ1-6; no reliable D call. Germline CDR1 reads GTSNPN; CDR2 reads SVGIG (reference sequence). The CDR3 runs to 14 residues. V lost 8 bases and J lost 0, with 11 bases in between. CDR3 loop: CARETSSYNSPLHF. As DNA, the CDR3 is TGTGCCCGGGAGACGAGCTCCTATAATTCACCCCTCCACTTT.

Notes on this clone: At one end the junction does not follow the germline gene, possibly because of a read error. The chain recombines TRBV5-1 with TRBJ2-7; 7 nucleotides match TRBD1. CDR3 length: 14 amino acids. CDR1 and CDR2 (germline): SGHRS, YFSETQ. The CDR3 reads CASSLGQGSDEQYF. The CDR3 nucleotides are TGCGCCAGCAGCTTGGGACAGGGCTCCGACGAGCAGTACTTC.

The count of this clone is one. The genes are TRBV6-5 and TRBJ1-6; TRBD1 agrees at 9 bases. V trimming: 5 bases; J trimming: 8 bases; junction bases outside the gene matches: 4. This CDR3 has 14 amino acids. Looked up from germline, CDR1 is MNHEY and CDR2 is SVGAGI. CDR3 loop: CASSPGQGYSPLHF. The CDR3 DNA reads TGTGCCAGCAGTCCGGGACAGGGTTATTCACCCCTCCACTTT.

This chain links TRBV6-1 with TRBJ1-1, with TRBD1 matching over 12 bases. V lost 3 bases and J lost 6; bases outside the gene matches: 5. Germline assignment: CDR1 MNHNS and CDR2 SASEGT. CDR3 length: 15 amino acids. This CDR3 reads CASSDGGQGASEAFF. Written as DNA, the CDR3 is TGTGCCAGCAGTGATGGGGGACAGGGGGCTTCTGAAGCTTTCTTT.

The chain is built from TRBV5-6 and TRBJ2-6; no clear D gene. The length of the CDR3 is 15 residues. V lost 0 bases and J 8 bases, leaving 12 bases between the germline ends. Germline V gene lookup returns CDR1 SGHDT and CDR2 YYEEEE. CDR3 DNA: TGTGCCAGCAGCTTGGAAGTTGCTGTGTCCAACGTCCTGACTTTC. Translation: CASSLEVAVSNVLTF.

A few counts support this clone. The gene calls are TRBV28 and TRBJ1-1; D unresolved. The CDR3 has 16 amino acids. V shed 2 bases and J shed 0 bases, with 13 bases lying between them. CDR1 is MDHEN, CDR2 SYDVKM, per germline. This CDR3 is CASSLRRALMNTEAFF. As DNA, the CDR3 is TGTGCCAGCAGTTTAAGGCGGGCGCTCATGAACACTGAAGCTTTCTTT.

V gene TRBV5-6 combines with J gene TRBJ2-3, with TRBD2 identical over 12 bases. The germline V gene has CDR1 SGHDT and CDR2 YYEEEE. The CDR3 contains 15 residues. Unmatched junction bases numbered 5, after V lost 5 bases and J lost 4 bases. CDR3 region: CASSSSGGAPDTQYF. The CDR3 DNA sequence: TGTGCCAGCAGTTCTAGCGGGGGGGCCCCAGATACGCAGTATTTT.

This clone has a single count. The chain carries TRBV29-1 and TRBJ2-3; no definite D call. This CDR3 is 13 amino acids long. Germline V gene sequence: CDR1 SQVTM, CDR2 ANQGSEA. V shed 1 base and J shed 6 bases, with 11 bases lying between them. CDR3 in amino acids: CSVEGTVDDTQYF. The CDR3 DNA reads TGCAGCGTTGAAGGCACAGTGGATGATACGCAGTATTTT.

The rearrangement uses TRBV5-4 and TRBJ1-5, with D unclear. The CDR3 consists of 13 residues. Germline V CDR1 and CDR2: SGHNT, YYREEE (reference sequence). Trimming shortened V by 0 bases and J by 5 bases, and 6 bases separated the two germline ends. Written as DNA, the CDR3 is TGTGCCAGCAGCTTGGGTGGAGATCAGCCCCAGCATTTT. Protein: CASSLGGDQPQHF.

The DNA of the CDR3 is TGTGCCACCAGCAGGAGTGGTTACCAAGAGACCCAGTACTTC. As protein: CATSRSGYQETQYF. V and J are TRBV15 and TRBJ2-5; D not certain. Germline-derived CDR1 and CDR2 are LNHNV and YYDKDF (reference sequence). Trimming took off 3 bases at V and 0 bases at J, with 8 bases between the two ends. This CDR3 spans 14 amino acids. The entire variable domain, with the rest obtained from reference TRBV15 and TRBJ2-5, is as follows: DAMVIQNPRYQVTQFGKPVTLSCSQTLNHNVMYWYQQKSSQAPKLLFHYYDKDFNNEADTPDNFQSRRPNTSFCFLDIRSPGLGDTAMYLCATSRSGYQETQYFGPGTRLLVL.

This clone was found once. This chain uses TRBV5-5 with TRBJ2-7; TRBD1 matches at 9 bases. The CDR3 consists of 16 residues. Germline trimming cut 0 bases from V and 6 bases from J; bases unmatched to any gene: 10. The germline V gene encodes CDR1 SGHKS and CDR2 YYEKEE (reference sequence). The CDR3 DNA is TGTGCCAGCAGCTTGGGTGTGGGACAGGGTAAAGGCGAGCAGTACTTC. This encodes CASSLGVGQGKGEQYF. Together with reference TRBV5-5 and TRBJ2-7, the CDR3 gives the full variable domain: DAGVTQSPTHLIKTRGQQVTLRCSPISGHKSVSWYQQVLGQGPQFIFQYYEKEERGRGNFPDRFSARQFPNYSSELNVNALLLGDSALYLCASSLGVGQGKGEQYFGPGTRLTVT.

This clone was seen only a few times. V and J are TRBV27 and TRBJ1-5, with TRBD1 matching 9 bases. CDR3 length: 16 amino acids. With 4 bases clipped from V and 4 bases from J, the junction kept 8 bases outside the gene matches. From germline, CDR1 is MNHEY and CDR2 SMNVEV (reference sequence). The DNA of the CDR3 is TGTGCCAGCAGTTCGATCCACAGGGGGCTTAATCAGCCCCAGCATTTT. This sequence encodes CASSSIHRGLNQPQHF.

The V call is TRBV9, the J call TRBJ2-7, with unresolved D. Trimming shortened V by 3 bases and J by 2 bases, and 9 bases separated the two germline ends. This CDR3 contains 13 residues. Germline assignment: CDR1 SGDLS and CDR2 YYNGEE. The DNA for the CDR3 is TGTGCCAGCAGCGCCCCAGGTGCCTACGAGCAGTACTTC. Its translation: CASSAPGAYEQYF.

V usage is TRBV2 and J usage is TRBJ2-5; TRBD1 aligns across 7 bases. Germline V gene sequence: CDR1 SNHLY, CDR2 FYNNEI. The V and J ends lost 8 bases and 7 bases, in that order; junction bases with no gene match: 16. There are 15 residues in the CDR3. As DNA, the CDR3 is TGTGCCAGCGCCAAGACGAGACAGGGTCAGGGGACCCAGTACTTC. Protein: CASAKTRQGQGTQYF.

The genes are TRBV18 and TRBJ2-1; TRBD2 matches 14 bases. The V gene end was trimmed by 2 bases and the J gene end by 2 bases; junction bases not matched to a gene: 5. CDR3 length: 18 amino acids. Germline V gene data show CDR1 as KGHSH and CDR2 as LQKENI. CDR3 bases: TGTGCCAGCTCACCAGGGACTAGCGGGGGACTCACCTACAATGAGCAGTTCTTC. It specifies CASSPGTSGGLTYNEQFF.

Comments on this clone: In the same sample, other DNA sequences code for this CDR3. This chain links TRBV15 with TRBJ1-2; D is ambiguous. Germline values: CDR1 LNHNV, CDR2 YYDKDF (reference sequence). The V end lost 0 bases, the J end lost 3 bases, and 8 bases lay between the germline ends. The CDR3 is made up of 14 amino acids. The CDR3 DNA is TGTGCCACCAGCAGAGATCGGCAGGACTATGGCTACACCTTC. This translates into CATSRDRQDYGYTF.

The V and J genes are TRBV7-2 and TRBJ2-5, with 9 bases lining up with TRBD2. With V trimmed by 3 bases and J by 4 bases, 3 bases remained unmatched. The CDR3 totals 14 residues. Germline CDR1 and CDR2: SGHTA and FQGNSA. CDR3 nucleotide sequence: TGTGCCAGCAGCTTTGGACTAGCGACAGAGACCCAGTACTTC. Protein product: CASSFGLATETQYF.